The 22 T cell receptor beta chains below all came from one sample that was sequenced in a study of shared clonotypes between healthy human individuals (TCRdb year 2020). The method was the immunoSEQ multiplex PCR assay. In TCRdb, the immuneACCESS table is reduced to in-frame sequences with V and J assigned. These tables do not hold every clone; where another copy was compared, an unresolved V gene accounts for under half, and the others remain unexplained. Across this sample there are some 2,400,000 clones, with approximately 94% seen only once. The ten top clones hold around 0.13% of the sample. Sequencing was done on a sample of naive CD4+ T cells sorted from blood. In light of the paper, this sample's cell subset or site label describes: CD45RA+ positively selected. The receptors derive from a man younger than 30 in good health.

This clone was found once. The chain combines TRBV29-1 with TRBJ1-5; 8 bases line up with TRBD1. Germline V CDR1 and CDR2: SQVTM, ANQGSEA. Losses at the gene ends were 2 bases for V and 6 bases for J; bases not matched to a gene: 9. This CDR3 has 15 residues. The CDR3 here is CSVEMDRDIGQPQHF. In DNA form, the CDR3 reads TGCAGCGTTGAAATGGACAGGGATATTGGTCAGCCCCAGCATTTT. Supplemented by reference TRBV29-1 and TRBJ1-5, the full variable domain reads SAVISQKPSRDICQRGTSLTIQCQVDSQVTMMFWYRQQPGQSLTLIATANQGSEATYESGFVIDKFPISRPNLTFSTLTVSNMSPEDSSIYLCSVEMDRDIGQPQHFGDGTRLSIL.

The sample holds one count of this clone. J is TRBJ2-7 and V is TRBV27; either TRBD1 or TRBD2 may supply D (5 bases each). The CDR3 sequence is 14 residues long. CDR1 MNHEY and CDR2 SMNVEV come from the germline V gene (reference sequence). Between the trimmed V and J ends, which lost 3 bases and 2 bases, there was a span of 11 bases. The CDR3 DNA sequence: TGTGCCAGCAGTTTCGGGGCTAATACCTACGAGCAGTACTTC. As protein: CASSFGANTYEQYF.

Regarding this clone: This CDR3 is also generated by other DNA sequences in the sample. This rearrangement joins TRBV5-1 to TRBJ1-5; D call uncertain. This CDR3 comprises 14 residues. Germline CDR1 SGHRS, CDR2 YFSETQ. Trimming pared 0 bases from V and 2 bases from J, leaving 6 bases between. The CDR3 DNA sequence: TGCGCCAGCAGCTTGGGAACAGGCAATCAGCCCCAGCATTTT. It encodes CASSLGTGNQPQHF.

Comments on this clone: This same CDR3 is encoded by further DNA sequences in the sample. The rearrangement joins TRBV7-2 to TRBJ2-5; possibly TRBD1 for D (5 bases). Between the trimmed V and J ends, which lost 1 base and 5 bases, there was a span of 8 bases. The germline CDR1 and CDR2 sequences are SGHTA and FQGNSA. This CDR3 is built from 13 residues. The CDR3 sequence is CASSLGQRETQYF. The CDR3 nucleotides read TGTGCCAGCAGCTTAGGACAGAGGGAGACCCAGTACTTC.

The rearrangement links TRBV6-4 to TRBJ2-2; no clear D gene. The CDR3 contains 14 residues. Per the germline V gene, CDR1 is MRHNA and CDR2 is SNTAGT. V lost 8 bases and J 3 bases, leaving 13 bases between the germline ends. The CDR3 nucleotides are TGTGCCAGCTCCCTTACAGATTACACCGGGGAGCTGTTTTTT. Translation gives CASSLTDYTGELFF.

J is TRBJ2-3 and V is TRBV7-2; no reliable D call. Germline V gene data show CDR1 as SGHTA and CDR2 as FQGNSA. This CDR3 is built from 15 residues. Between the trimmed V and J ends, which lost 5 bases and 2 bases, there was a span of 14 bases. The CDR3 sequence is CASSPSSHYTDTQYF. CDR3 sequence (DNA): TGTGCCAGCAGCCCCAGTTCTCACTACACAGATACGCAGTATTTT.

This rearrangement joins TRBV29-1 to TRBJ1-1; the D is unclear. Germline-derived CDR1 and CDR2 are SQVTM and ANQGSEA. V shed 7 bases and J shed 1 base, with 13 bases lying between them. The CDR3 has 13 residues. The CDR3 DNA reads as TGCAGCGGTACGCGACCTCCGAACACTGAAGCTTTCTTT. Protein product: CSGTRPPNTEAFF.

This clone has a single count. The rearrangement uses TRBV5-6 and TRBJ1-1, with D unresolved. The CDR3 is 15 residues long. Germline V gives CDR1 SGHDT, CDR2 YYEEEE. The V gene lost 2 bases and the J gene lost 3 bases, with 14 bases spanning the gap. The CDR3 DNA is TGTGCCAGCAGCTTTCAGGTATTAGTCGACACTGAAGCTTTCTTT. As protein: CASSFQVLVDTEAFF.

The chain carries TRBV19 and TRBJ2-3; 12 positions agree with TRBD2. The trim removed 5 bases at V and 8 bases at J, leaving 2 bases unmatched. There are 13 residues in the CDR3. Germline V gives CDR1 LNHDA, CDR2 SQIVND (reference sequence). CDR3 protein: CASSVTSGGTQYF. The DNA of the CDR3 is TGTGCCAGTAGTGTGACTAGCGGGGGTACGCAGTATTTT.

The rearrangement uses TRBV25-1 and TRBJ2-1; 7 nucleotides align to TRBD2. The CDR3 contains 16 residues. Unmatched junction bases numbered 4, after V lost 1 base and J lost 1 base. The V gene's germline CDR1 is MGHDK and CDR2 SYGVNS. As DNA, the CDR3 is TGTGCCAGCAGTGAATTTACGGGAGGATCCTACAATGAGCAGTTCTTC. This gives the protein CASSEFTGGSYNEQFF. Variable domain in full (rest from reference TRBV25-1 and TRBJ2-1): EADIYQTPRYLVIGTGKKITLECSQTMGHDKMYWYQQDPGMELHLIHYSYGVNSTEKGDLSSESTVSRIRTEHFPLTLESARPSHTSQYLCASSEFTGGSYNEQFFGPGTRLTVL.

The CDR3 loop is CASSLAQRDRDTGELFF. The CDR3 nucleotides are TGTGCCAGCAGCTTAGCGCAGCGAGACAGGGACACCGGGGAGCTGTTTTTT. The chain joins TRBV7-9 to TRBJ2-2; 7 bases agree with TRBD1. The CDR3 spans 17 residues. The V segment lost 0 bases and the J segment 3 bases; nucleotides outside the gene matches: 7. Germline V gene data show CDR1 as SEHNR and CDR2 as FQNEAQ (reference sequence).

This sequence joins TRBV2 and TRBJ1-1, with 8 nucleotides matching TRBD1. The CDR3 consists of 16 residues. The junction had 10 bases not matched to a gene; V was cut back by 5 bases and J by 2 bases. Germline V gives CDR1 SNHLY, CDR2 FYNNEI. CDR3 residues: CASSRDRGVFNTEAFF. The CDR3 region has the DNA TGTGCCAGCAGTCGAGACAGGGGAGTATTCAACACTGAAGCTTTCTTT.

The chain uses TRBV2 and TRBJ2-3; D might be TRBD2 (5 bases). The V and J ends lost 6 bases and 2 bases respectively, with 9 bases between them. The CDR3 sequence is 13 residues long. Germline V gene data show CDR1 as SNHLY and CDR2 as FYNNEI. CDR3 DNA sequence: TGTGCCAGCAGCCTACTAGACACAGATACGCAGTATTTT. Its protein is CASSLLDTDTQYF.

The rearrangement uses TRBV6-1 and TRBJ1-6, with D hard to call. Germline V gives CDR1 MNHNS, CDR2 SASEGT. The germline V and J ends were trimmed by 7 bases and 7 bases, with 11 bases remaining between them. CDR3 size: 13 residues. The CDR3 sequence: CASISDLNSPLHF. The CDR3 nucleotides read TGTGCCAGCATCTCGGACTTAAATTCACCCCTCCACTTT.

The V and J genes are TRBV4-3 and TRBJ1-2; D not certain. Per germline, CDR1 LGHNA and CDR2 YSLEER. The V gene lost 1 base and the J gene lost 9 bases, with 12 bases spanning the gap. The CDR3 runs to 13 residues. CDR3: CASSQGRELSYTF. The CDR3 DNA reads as TGCGCCAGCAGCCAAGGGAGGGAGCTGAGCTACACCTTC.

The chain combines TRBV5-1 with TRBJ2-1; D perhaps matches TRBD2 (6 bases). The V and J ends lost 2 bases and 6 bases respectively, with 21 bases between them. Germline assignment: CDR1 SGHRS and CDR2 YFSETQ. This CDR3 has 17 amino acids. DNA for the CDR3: TGCGCCAGCAGCTTTATCCTCGGGGGAGTAGGGACCAATGAGCAGTTCTTC. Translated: CASSFILGGVGTNEQFF.

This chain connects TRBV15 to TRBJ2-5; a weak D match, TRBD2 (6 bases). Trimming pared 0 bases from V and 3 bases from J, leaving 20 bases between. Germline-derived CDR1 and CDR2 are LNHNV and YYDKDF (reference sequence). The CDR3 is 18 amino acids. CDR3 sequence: CATSRDYRAGRGEETQYF. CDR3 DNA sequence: TGTGCCACCAGCAGAGATTATAGGGCAGGGCGCGGGGAAGAGACCCAGTACTTC.

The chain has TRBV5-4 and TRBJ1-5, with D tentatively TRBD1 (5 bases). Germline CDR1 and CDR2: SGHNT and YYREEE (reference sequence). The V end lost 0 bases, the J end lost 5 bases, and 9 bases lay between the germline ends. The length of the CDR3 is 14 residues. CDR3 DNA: TGTGCCAGCAGCTTGGCAGGGCCCGATCAGCCCCAGCATTTT. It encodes CASSLAGPDQPQHF.

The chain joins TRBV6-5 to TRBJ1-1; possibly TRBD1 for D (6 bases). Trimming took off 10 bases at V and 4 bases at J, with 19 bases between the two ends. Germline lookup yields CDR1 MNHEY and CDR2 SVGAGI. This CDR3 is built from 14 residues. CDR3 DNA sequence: TGTGCCACCACAAGATTCACAGGGAGCACTGAAGCTTTCTTT. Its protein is CATTRFTGSTEAFF.

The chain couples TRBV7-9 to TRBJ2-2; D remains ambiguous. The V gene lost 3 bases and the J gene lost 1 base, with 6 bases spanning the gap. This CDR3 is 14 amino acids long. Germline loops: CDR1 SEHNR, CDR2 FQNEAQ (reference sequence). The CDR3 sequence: CASSFFQNTGELFF. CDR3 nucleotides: TGTGCCAGCAGCTTTTTCCAGAACACCGGGGAGCTGTTTTTT.

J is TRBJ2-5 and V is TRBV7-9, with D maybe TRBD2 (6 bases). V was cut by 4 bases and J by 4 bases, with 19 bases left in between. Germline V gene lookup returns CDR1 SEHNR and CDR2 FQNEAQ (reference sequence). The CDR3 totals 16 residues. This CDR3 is CASSSRGTSQTETQYF. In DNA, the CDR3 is TGTGCCAGCAGCTCTCGAGGAACTAGCCAAACAGAGACCCAGTACTTC.

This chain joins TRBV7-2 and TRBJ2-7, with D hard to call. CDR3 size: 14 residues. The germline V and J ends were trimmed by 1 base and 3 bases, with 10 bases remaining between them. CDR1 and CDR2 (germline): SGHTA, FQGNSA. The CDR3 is CASSLEHLIYEQYF. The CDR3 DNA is TGTGCCAGCAGCTTAGAACATTTAATCTACGAGCAGTACTTC.